The entry below gives a single T cell receptor (beta chain) sequence along with its context. Its matching antigen is unknown. This sample was taken from a study of shared clonotypes between healthy human individuals. Profiling relied on immunoSEQ multiplex PCR, and the TCRdb table lists in-frame clones only, not all of them. The sample lists approximately 2,300,000 clones, 85% to 95% occurring once. V was shortened by 5 bases and J by 0 bases, with 11 bases between the two germline ends. In germline, CDR1 is SGHDN, CDR2 FVKESK. The CDR3 loop spans 15 amino acids. Study-wide points: Clonotype sharing across several donors was observed for roughly 5% of naive CD4 clonotypes. Non-shared clonotypes had lower generation probabilities than those shared by all four donors.

The sequenced sample consisted of naive CD4+ T cells from PBMCs. Indicated subset: CD45RA+ positively selected. This chain uses TRBV14 with TRBJ1-3; D gene ambiguous. The TCR originated in a man aged 18 to 29 in good health. Some clones in this sample may be carry-over from other donors' samples. The CDR3 region has the DNA TGTGCCAGCAGCAACAAACAGTTCTCTGGAAACACCATATATTTT. It codes for CASSNKQFSGNTIYF.